This T cell receptor beta chain was obtained from a study of T cells in Graves' hyperthyroidism and ophthalmopathy. Regions amplified from RNA transcripts were the TCR beta CDR3 regions. First-round RT-PCR targeting the TCR CDR3 was performed with the HTBI primer set. TCRdb independently ran MiXCR on the multiplex PCR reads; one entry per CDR3 protein. The sample shows roughly 290,000 distinct CDR3 sequences, roughly 13% of them seen only once. Trimming took 4 bases from V and 0 from J, leaving 9 bases between them. This CDR3 has 14 amino acids. CDR1 and CDR2 (germline): LNHDA, SQIVND (reference sequence). This clonotype was counted a few times.

V gene TRBV19 combines with J gene TRBJ1-2; no clear D. The sample comprised blood. This TCR was recovered from a woman in her thirties or forties with Graves' hyperthyroidism. This CDR3 is CASSTGYANYGYTF. The DNA for the CDR3 is TGTGCCAGTAGTACAGGCTACGCTAACTATGGCTACACCTTC.